A single sample gave rise to the 31 T cell receptor beta chains below, sequenced in a study of human T cells and chemical hapten exposure. Specified treatment: therapeutic diphenylcyclopropenone sensitization with weekly scalp DPC. As the library was built, unique molecular identifiers were attached to individual cDNA molecules. A single record per CDR3 protein comes from TCRdb applying MiXCR to the reads. The sample yields around 2,700 distinct CDR3 sequences, roughly 40% seen once. Sequenced material: whole blood, taken before DPC sensitization or 2, 6, or about 24 weeks after (not recorded which). These receptors all come from an adult with alopecia areata. Some clones in this sample may be carry-over from other donors' samples. This table probably holds off-target reads from a library built for another chain.

This clonotype was counted between two and nine times. V is TRBV28 and J is TRBJ2-5; TRBD1 matches 7 bases. The CDR3 spans 16 residues. V was pared by 5 bases and J by 1 base, with 10 bases of the junction left unmatched. Per germline, CDR1 MDHEN and CDR2 SYDVKM. CDR3 protein: CASSHITGESQETQYF. DNA for the CDR3: TGTGCCAGCAGTCACATTACAGGGGAGAGCCAAGAGACCCAGTACTTC.

This clonotype was detected a few times. The chain carries TRBV11-2 and TRBJ2-1, with a possible D match to TRBD2 (6 bases). V lost 0 bases to trimming and J lost 11 bases, with 14 bases between them. Germline V lookup: CDR1 SGHAT, CDR2 FQNNGV. The CDR3 length is 14 residues. CDR3: CASSLDQRGGKQFF. CDR3 sequence (DNA): TGTGCCAGCAGCTTAGATCAGCGAGGAGGGAAGCAGTTCTTC.

J is TRBJ2-7 and V is TRBV28; D may be TRBD2 (5 bases). The V end lost 5 bases, the J end lost 0 bases, and 11 bases lay between the germline ends. The CDR3 has 14 amino acids. Germline V CDR1 and CDR2: MDHEN, SYDVKM. The CDR3 sequence: CASSLPGNSYEQYF. The CDR3 DNA follows: TGTGCCAGCAGTCTGCCCGGGAACTCCTACGAGCAGTACTTC.

The chain carries TRBV7-6 and TRBJ2-1; D call uncertain. This CDR3 spans 15 amino acids. Germline V gene data show CDR1 as SGHVS and CDR2 as FNYEAQ. The ends were cut back, 1 base at V and 6 bases at J, with 13 bases in the middle. In nucleotides, the CDR3 is TGTGCCAGCAGCTTAGAGGCTGTTCCCCTCAATGAGCAGTTCTTC. The encoded protein is CASSLEAVPLNEQFF.

This chain connects TRBV7-9 to TRBJ2-1; D might be TRBD2 (5 bases). Germline V lookup: CDR1 SEHNR, CDR2 FQNEAQ (reference sequence). CDR3 size: 15 residues. Deletions cut 5 bases from V and 9 bases from J, with 20 bases between. CDR3 sequence reads: CASSPSGTSLAEQFF. The CDR3 DNA is TGTGCCAGCAGCCCCAGCGGAACTTCGCTGGCTGAGCAGTTCTTC.

This clonotype has only a few counts. The rearrangement uses TRBV2 and TRBJ2-7; D could derive from TRBD1 or TRBD2 (5 bases each). The V gene lost 4 bases and the J gene lost 7 bases, with 17 bases spanning the gap. The CDR3 contains 14 residues. Germline V lookup: CDR1 SNHLY, CDR2 FYNNEI. The CDR3 DNA sequence: TGTGCCAGCAGTGTAGGGACCTCACCCCGGGAGCAGTACTTC. Protein sequence: CASSVGTSPREQYF.

V is TRBV10-3 and J is TRBJ2-1; 10 bases fit TRBD2. The CDR3 totals 14 residues. V dropped 7 bases and J dropped 3; count of bases not matched to a gene: 3. CDR1 ENHRY and CDR2 SYGVKD come from the germline V gene. The CDR3, as DNA: TGTGCCATCATGGCTAGCGGGAGCTACAATGAGCAGTTCTTC. Protein product: CAIMASGSYNEQFF.

This chain connects TRBV9 to TRBJ2-1, with 7 positions matching TRBD2. The germline V gene encodes CDR1 SGDLS and CDR2 YYNGEE. The CDR3 loop spans 16 amino acids. V shed 3 bases, J shed 2 bases, and the junction held 8 bases outside the gene matches. The CDR3 sequence: CASSARSSGAYNEQFF. CDR3 DNA: TGTGCCAGCAGCGCAAGGTCTAGCGGTGCCTACAATGAGCAGTTCTTC.

The J gene is TRBJ2-5, the V gene TRBV7-2, with D unresolved. V was cut by 1 base and J by 1 base, with 7 bases left in between. Germline-derived CDR1 and CDR2 are SGHTA and FQGNSA. This CDR3 has 14 residues. The CDR3 DNA reads TGTGCCAGCAGCTTAGGATACGCCCAAGAGACCCAGTACTTC. Residues: CASSLGYAQETQYF.

This clonotype is classed as hyperexpanded. The chain couples TRBV12-3 or TRBV12-4 to TRBJ2-3; TRBD2 matches at 10 bases. Losses at the gene ends were 5 bases for V and 7 bases for J; bases not matched to a gene: 9. This CDR3 spans 15 amino acids. CDR3 residues: CASSAVGTSVHTQYF. CDR3 in DNA: TGTGCCAGCAGTGCAGTGGGGACTAGCGTCCATACGCAGTATTTT.

This rearrangement joins TRBV28 to TRBJ2-7; TRBD2 matches at 10 bases. Losses at the gene ends were 7 bases for V and 4 bases for J; bases not matched to a gene: 4. Germline values: CDR1 MDHEN, CDR2 SYDVKM. The CDR3 is 13 residues long. In DNA, the CDR3 is TGTGCCAGCAAAGAACTAGCGGGATACGAGCAGTACTTC. Translated, it gives CASKELAGYEQYF.

The genes are TRBV3-1 and TRBJ2-3; perhaps TRBD2 as D (6 bases). Germline V CDR1 and CDR2: LGHDT, YNNKEL (reference sequence). The germline V and J ends were trimmed by 4 bases and 5 bases, with 16 bases remaining between them. The CDR3 has 15 amino acids. This CDR3 is CASSPQISGQDTQYF. The DNA for the CDR3 is TGTGCCAGCAGCCCCCAAATTAGCGGACAAGATACGCAGTATTTT.

The gene calls are TRBV28 and TRBJ2-3; D is unclear. This CDR3 region has 11 residues. The germline V gene has CDR1 MDHEN and CDR2 SYDVKM. Deletions cut 2 bases from V and 8 bases from J, with 5 bases between. The CDR3, as DNA: TGTGCCAGCAGTTTAACAAGTACGCAGTATTTT. Translated, it gives CASSLTSTQYF.

This clonotype was seen a few times. This rearrangement joins TRBV29-1 to TRBJ2-3; no clear D gene. CDR1 and CDR2 (germline): SQVTM, ANQGSEA. Trimming took 0 bases from V and 14 from J, leaving 15 bases between them. The length of the CDR3 is 12 residues. The CDR3 loop is CSVEDLGNSGYF. CDR3 sequence (DNA): TGCAGCGTTGAAGATCTGGGGAATTCGGGGTATTTT.

The chain carries TRBV7-9 and TRBJ2-7, with 11 bases fitting TRBD2. The CDR3 contains 15 residues. V shed 5 bases, J shed 3 bases, and the junction held 6 bases outside the gene matches. Per the germline V gene, CDR1 is SEHNR and CDR2 is FQNEAQ (reference sequence). The CDR3 region has the DNA TGTGCCAGCAGCCTATCCGGGACTAGCGGCTACGAGCAGTACTTC. Protein: CASSLSGTSGYEQYF. The whole variable domain, filled in from reference TRBV7-9 and TRBJ2-7, reads DTGVSQNPRHKITKRGQNVTFRCDPISEHNRLYWYRQTLGQGPEFLTYFQNEAQLEKSRLLSDRFSAERPKGSFSTLEIQRTEQGDSAMYLCASSLSGTSGYEQYFGPGTRLTVT.

Sample share makes this clonotype large. The chain is built from TRBV5-1 and TRBJ2-1; 8 nucleotides line up with TRBD2. The CDR3 spans 15 residues. V trimming: 0 bases; J trimming: 6 bases; junction bases outside the gene matches: 5. CDR1 is SGHRS, CDR2 YFSETQ, per germline. CDR3 in DNA: TGCGCCAGCAGCTTGGCGGGAGGGAGAGGCAATGAGCAGTTCTTC. Translating gives CASSLAGGRGNEQFF. The complete variable domain, with remaining parts taken from reference TRBV5-1 and TRBJ2-1, reads KAGVTQTPRYLIKTRGQQVTLSCSPISGHRSVSWYQQTPGQGLQFLFEYFSETQRNKGNFPGRFSGRQFSNSRSEMNVSTLELGDSALYLCASSLAGGRGNEQFFGPGTRLTVL.

This clonotype has just a few counts. This chain connects TRBV7-3 to TRBJ2-7; a weak D match, TRBD2 (6 bases). Germline V gene data show CDR1 as SGHTA and CDR2 as FQGTGA. The V and J ends lost 4 bases and 7 bases respectively, with 11 bases between them. The CDR3 consists of 12 residues. The CDR3 nucleotides read TGTGCCAGCAGCTCCCACGGGGGTGAGCAGTACTTC. Translation gives CASSSHGGEQYF.

The J gene is TRBJ2-3, the V gene TRBV11-3; 10 bases agree with TRBD2. The junction had 9 bases not matched to a gene; V was cut back by 6 bases and J by 0 bases. The CDR3 sequence is 17 residues long. Germline values: CDR1 SGHNT, CDR2 YENEEA. The CDR3 region is CASSPGLADLSTDTQYF. The CDR3 nucleotides read TGTGCCAGCAGTCCCGGACTAGCGGACCTTAGCACAGATACGCAGTATTTT. Complete variable domain (other parts from reference TRBV11-3 and TRBJ2-3): EAGVVQSPRYKIIEKKQPVAFWCNPISGHNTLYWYLQNLGQGPELLIRYENEEAVDDSQLPKDRFSAERLKGVDSTLKIQPAELGDSAVYLCASSPGLADLSTDTQYFGPGTRLTVL.

This clonotype was counted between two and nine times. The rearrangement links TRBV28 to TRBJ2-7, with TRBD1 matching over 10 bases. The V gene's germline CDR1 is MDHEN and CDR2 SYDVKM. The CDR3 totals 15 residues. The V and J ends lost 5 bases and 2 bases, in that order; junction bases with no gene match: 6. In DNA, the CDR3 is TGTGCCAGCAGTCCGCCAGGGACAGGGGCCTACGAGCAGTACTTC. It codes for CASSPPGTGAYEQYF.

This clonotype came up a few times. The genes are TRBV6-5 and TRBJ2-7, with TRBD2 matching 7 bases. The germline CDR1 and CDR2 sequences are MNHEY and SVGAGI. This CDR3 comprises 14 residues. J lost 4 bases, V lost 5 bases, and 8 bases had no gene match. The CDR3 DNA reads as TGTGCCAGCAGTCGACAACCTAGCGGTTACGAGCAGTACTTC. Protein sequence: CASSRQPSGYEQYF.

The J gene is TRBJ2-5, the V gene TRBV7-8, with 7 bases that match TRBD1. The CDR3 has 17 amino acids. Germline trimming cut 1 base from V and 2 bases from J; bases unmatched to any gene: 10. The germline CDR1 and CDR2 sequences are SGHVS and FQNEAQ. The chain's CDR3 is CASSLGPDRAVQETQYF. CDR3 DNA sequence: TGTGCCAGCAGCTTAGGACCTGACAGGGCGGTTCAAGAGACCCAGTACTTC.

This chain links TRBV5-6 with TRBJ2-7, with D possibly being TRBD1 (6 bases). The CDR3 has 17 residues. Germline CDR1 reads SGHDT; CDR2 reads YYEEEE. V gave up 6 bases and J gave up 0 bases, with 22 bases separating them. CDR3 in amino acids: CASTSMRRTADSYEQYF. In DNA, the CDR3 is TGTGCCAGCACCTCCATGCGGAGGACAGCCGACTCCTACGAGCAGTACTTC.

CDR3 sequence: CSATGTGLYNEQFF. The CDR3 DNA reads TGCAGTGCTACCGGGACAGGGCTCTACAATGAGCAGTTCTTC. J is TRBJ2-1 and V is TRBV20-1, with 9 bases that match TRBD1. The CDR3 spans 14 residues. The J segment lost 3 bases and the V segment lost 4 bases, leaving 4 bases of the junction unmatched. Germline V gives CDR1 DFQATT, CDR2 SNEGSKA (reference sequence).

This rearrangement joins TRBV4-3 to TRBJ2-3, with D unclear. V dropped 0 bases and J dropped 7 bases, with 8 bases sitting between them. This CDR3 region has 13 residues. The germline V gene has CDR1 LGHNA and CDR2 YSLEER. The CDR3 spells CASSQDGPNTQYF. In DNA form, the CDR3 reads TGCGCCAGCAGCCAAGATGGGCCAAATACGCAGTATTTT.

A note on this clonotype: The junction and the germline gene differ at one end; a read error may be behind it. V and J are TRBV29-1 and TRBJ2-7; D ambiguous. The length of the CDR3 is 12 residues. Germline CDR1 reads SQVTM; CDR2 reads ANQGSEA. CDR3 in DNA: TGCAGCGTTGTTAGGCCATCCTTCGAGCAGTACTTC. Protein product: CSVVRPSFEQYF.

This chain links TRBV28 with TRBJ2-3; D remains ambiguous. V lost 1 base, J lost 0 bases, and 14 bases lay in between. Looked up from germline, CDR1 is MDHEN and CDR2 is SYDVKM. This CDR3 is built from 17 residues. In nucleotides, the CDR3 is TGTGCCAGCAGTTTATCCTGGCAGCTTGCTAGCACAGATACGCAGTATTTT. This translates into CASSLSWQLASTDTQYF.

V and J are TRBV27 and TRBJ2-7; 8 nucleotides line up with TRBD2. Losses at the gene ends were 5 bases for V and 0 bases for J; bases not matched to a gene: 12. This CDR3 has 17 residues. From germline, CDR1 is MNHEY and CDR2 SMNVEV (reference sequence). The CDR3 DNA reads as TGTGCCAGCAGTACCACCCCTTCGAGCGGGAGCTCCTACGAGCAGTACTTC. Its protein is CASSTTPSSGSSYEQYF.

The rearrangement joins TRBV30 to TRBJ2-1; possibly TRBD2 for D (6 bases). The V gene's germline CDR1 is GTSNPN and CDR2 SVGIG (reference sequence). The CDR3 is 13 amino acids. Deletions cut 8 bases from V and 1 base from J, with 12 bases between. Here the CDR3 DNA reads TGTGCCCTGGTTAGCGGATCCTACAATGAGCAGTTCTTC. Protein product: CALVSGSYNEQFF.

This chain joins TRBV12-3 or TRBV12-4 and TRBJ2-6; tentatively, D is TRBD1 or TRBD2 (5 bases each). This CDR3 comprises 17 residues. V lost 6 bases, J lost 0 bases, and 15 bases lay in between. DNA of the CDR3: TGTGCCAGCAGCCCGGGACGAGGGCTCTCTGGGGCCAACGTCCTGACTTTC. Its protein product is CASSPGRGLSGANVLTF.

This clonotype came up once. V and J are TRBV20-1 and TRBJ2-7, with 12 bases aligning to TRBD2. V trimming: 0 bases; J trimming: 2 bases; junction bases outside the gene matches: 2. The CDR3 has 15 residues. Germline CDR1 reads DFQATT; CDR2 reads SNEGSKA (reference sequence). The CDR3 sequence: CSARELAGGTYEQYF. The CDR3 nucleotides read TGCAGTGCTAGAGAACTAGCGGGAGGCACCTACGAGCAGTACTTC.

The rearrangement uses TRBV11-2 and TRBJ2-2; D gene ambiguous. The CDR3 runs 11 residues. V dropped 1 base and J dropped 7 bases, with 1 base sitting between them. Germline V gene data show CDR1 as SGHAT and CDR2 as FQNNGV. The CDR3 reads CASSLVGELFF. CDR3 in DNA: TGTGCCAGCAGCTTAGTCGGGGAGCTGTTTTTT.